This passage covers 10 T cell receptor beta chains from one sample sequenced in a study of cytomegalovirus exposure and HLA in healthy donors. This table comes from immunoSEQ multiplex PCR, and its TCRdb copy is limited to in-frame clones, with some not included. The sample shows approximately 220,000 clones, just over 90% of them seen only once. Sequenced: PBMCs. These receptors all stem from a woman between 18 and 29 years old in good health and CMV-seronegative.

This clone has only one observation. The rearrangement links TRBV5-1 to TRBJ2-2; weak D call: TRBD2 (5 bases). V dropped 4 bases and J dropped 6 bases, with 13 bases sitting between them. CDR1 and CDR2 from the germline V gene are SGHRS and YFSETQ. The CDR3 is 14 residues long. CDR3 DNA sequence: TGCGCCAGCAGCAGTGAGACTAAGTCCGGGGAGCTGTTTTTT. Translated, it gives CASSSETKSGELFF.

The rearrangement uses TRBV7-9 and TRBJ2-1; D perhaps matches TRBD2 (6 bases). Looked up from germline, CDR1 is SEHNR and CDR2 is FQNEAQ (reference sequence). This CDR3 is built from 14 residues. V lost 8 bases and J lost 4, with 15 bases in between. In DNA form, the CDR3 reads TGTGCCAGCCTCGGGACTTCAGCGTACAATGAGCAGTTCTTC. The encoded protein is CASLGTSAYNEQFF.

The rearrangement links TRBV6-1 to TRBJ2-5, with 7 bases aligning to TRBD1. V lost 5 bases to trimming and J lost 7 bases; unmatched junction nucleotides: 10. This CDR3 has 14 amino acids. From germline, CDR1 is MNHNS and CDR2 SASEGT. The DNA of the CDR3 is TGTGCCAGCAGTTCCCGAGACAGGGTCGGGACCCAGTACTTC. This translates into CASSSRDRVGTQYF.

This clone was seen only once. The chain recombines TRBV27 with TRBJ1-5; no reliable D call. This CDR3 spans 14 amino acids. The V end was cut by 2 bases, the J end by 7 bases, with 12 bases between. Germline V gives CDR1 MNHEY, CDR2 SMNVEV (reference sequence). CDR3 sequence: CASSLKVRGQPQHF. CDR3 coding DNA: TGTGCCAGCAGTTTAAAGGTCCGGGGACAGCCCCAGCATTTT.

V and J are TRBV5-1 and TRBJ2-7; tentatively, D is TRBD2 (6 bases). The germline V gene encodes CDR1 SGHRS and CDR2 YFSETQ. V lost 0 bases and J lost 5, with 15 bases in between. CDR3 length: 15 residues. In nucleotides, the CDR3 is TGCGCCAGCAGCTTGGGGGCGGGATCGGTCCACGAGCAGTACTTC. Its translation: CASSLGAGSVHEQYF. Full variable domain (remainder filled in from reference TRBV5-1 and TRBJ2-7): KAGVTQTPRYLIKTRGQQVTLSCSPISGHRSVSWYQQTPGQGLQFLFEYFSETQRNKGNFPGRFSGRQFSNSRSEMNVSTLELGDSALYLCASSLGAGSVHEQYFGPGTRLTVT.

The chain couples TRBV19 to TRBJ2-7, with TRBD1 matching over 11 bases. The junction had 10 bases not matched to a gene; V was cut back by 7 bases and J by 2 bases. The CDR3 is made up of 16 amino acids. CDR1 is LNHDA, CDR2 SQIVND, per germline (reference sequence). CDR3 sequence (DNA): TGTGCCAGTACCCCCCGGGGGACAGGGGGAGCCTACGAGCAGTACTTC. Translating it yields CASTPRGTGGAYEQYF.

This chain links TRBV10-3 with TRBJ2-5, with 9 nucleotides matching TRBD2. Germline V gene data show CDR1 as ENHRY and CDR2 as SYGVKD. The CDR3 runs to 15 residues. Unmatched junction bases numbered 9, after V lost 5 bases and J lost 5 bases. The DNA of the CDR3 is TGTGCCATCAGTCTCTTAGCGGGAGCGGGGGAGACCCAGTACTTC. It specifies CAISLLAGAGETQYF.

The chain has TRBV28 and TRBJ1-2; D is perhaps TRBD1 (5 bases). V lost 3 bases to trimming and J lost 5 bases, with 10 bases between them. Germline V gives CDR1 MDHEN, CDR2 SYDVKM. The CDR3 has 13 residues. This CDR3 is CASSLGRVYGYTF. CDR3 DNA sequence: TGTGCCAGCAGTTTGGGCAGGGTTTATGGCTACACCTTC.

This sequence joins TRBV7-2 and TRBJ1-2, with D maybe TRBD1 (5 bases). Germline V CDR1 and CDR2: SGHTA, FQGNSA. The CDR3 is 13 amino acids. V shed 5 bases and J shed 4 bases, with 11 bases lying between them. The CDR3 sequence: CASSLDRRYGYTF. DNA for the CDR3: TGTGCCAGCAGCCTCGACAGACGCTATGGCTACACCTTC.

The J gene is TRBJ1-6, the V gene TRBV28; 12 bases line up with TRBD1. Trimming at V came to 4 bases and at J to 10 bases, leaving 5 bases not matched to a gene. The germline V gene encodes CDR1 MDHEN and CDR2 SYDVKM. The CDR3 totals 15 residues. In nucleotides, the CDR3 is TGTGCCAGCAGTTACCCGGGACAGGGGGCATCACCCCTCCACTTT. Its translation: CASSYPGQGASPLHF.